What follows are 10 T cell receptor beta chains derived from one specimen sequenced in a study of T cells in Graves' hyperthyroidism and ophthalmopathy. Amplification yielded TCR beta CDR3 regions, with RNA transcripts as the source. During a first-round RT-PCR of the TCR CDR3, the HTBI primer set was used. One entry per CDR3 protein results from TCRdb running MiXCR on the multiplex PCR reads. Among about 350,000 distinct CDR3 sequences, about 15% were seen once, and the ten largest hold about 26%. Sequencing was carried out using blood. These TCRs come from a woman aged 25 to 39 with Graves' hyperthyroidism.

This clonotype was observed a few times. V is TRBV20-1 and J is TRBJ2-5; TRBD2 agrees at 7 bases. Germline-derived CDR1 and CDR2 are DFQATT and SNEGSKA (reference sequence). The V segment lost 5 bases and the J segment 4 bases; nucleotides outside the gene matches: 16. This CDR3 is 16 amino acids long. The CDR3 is CSAPPQAGSGRETQYF. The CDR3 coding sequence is TGCAGTGCTCCACCCCAAGCGGGATCGGGGAGAGAGACCCAGTACTTC.

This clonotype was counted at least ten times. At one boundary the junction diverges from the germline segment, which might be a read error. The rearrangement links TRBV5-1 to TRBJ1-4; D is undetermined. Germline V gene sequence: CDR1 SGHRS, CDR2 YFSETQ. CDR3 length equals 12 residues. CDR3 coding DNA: TGTGCCAGCAGCTTATCAGGAGAAAAACTGTTTTTT. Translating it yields CASSLSGEKLFF.

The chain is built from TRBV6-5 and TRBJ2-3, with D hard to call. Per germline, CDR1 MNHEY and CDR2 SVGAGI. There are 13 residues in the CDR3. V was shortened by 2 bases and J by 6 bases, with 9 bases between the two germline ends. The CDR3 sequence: CASSYRVEDTQYF. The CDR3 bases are TGTGCCAGCAGTTACCGAGTTGAGGATACGCAGTATTTT.

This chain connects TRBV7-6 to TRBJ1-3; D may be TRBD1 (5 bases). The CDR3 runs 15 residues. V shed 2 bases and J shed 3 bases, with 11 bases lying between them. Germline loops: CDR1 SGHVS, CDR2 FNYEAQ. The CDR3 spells CASSLRGGGGNTIYF. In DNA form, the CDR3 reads TGTGCCAGCAGCTTAAGGGGCGGAGGTGGAAACACCATATATTTT.

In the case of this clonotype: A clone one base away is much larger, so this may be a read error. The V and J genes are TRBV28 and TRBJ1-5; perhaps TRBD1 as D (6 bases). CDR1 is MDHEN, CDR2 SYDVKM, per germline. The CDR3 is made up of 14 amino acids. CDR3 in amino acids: CASRHDRSNRPQHF. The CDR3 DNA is TGTGCCAGCAGACACGACAGGTCTAATCGGCCCCAGCATTTT. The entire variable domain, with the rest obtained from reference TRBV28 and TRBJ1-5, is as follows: DVKVTQSSRYLVKRTGEKVFLECVQDMDHENMFWYRQDPGLGLRLIYFSYDVKMKEKGDIPEGYSVSREKKERFSLILESASTNQTSMYLCASRHDRSNRPQHFGDGTRLSIL.

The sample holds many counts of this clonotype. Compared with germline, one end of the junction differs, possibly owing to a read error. CDR3: CASQNRGLGQGTQYF. The CDR3 DNA follows: TGTGCCAGTCAGAACAGGGGTCTGGGGCAAGGGACCCAGTACTTC. J is TRBJ2-5 and V is TRBV2; 7 nucleotides agree with TRBD1. The germline V gene encodes CDR1 SNHLY and CDR2 FYNNEI. The CDR3 contains 15 residues. Full variable domain (missing parts from reference TRBV2 and TRBJ2-5): EPEVTQTPSHQVTQMGQEVILRCVPISNHLYFYWYRQILGQKVEFLVSFYNNEISEKSEIFDDQFSVERPDGSNFTLKIRSTKLEDSAMYFCASQNRGLGQGTQYFGPGTRLLVL.

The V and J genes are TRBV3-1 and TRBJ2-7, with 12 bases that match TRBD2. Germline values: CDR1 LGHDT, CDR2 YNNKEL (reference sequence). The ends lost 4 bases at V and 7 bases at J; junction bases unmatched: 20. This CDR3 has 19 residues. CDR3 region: CASSLGLAGLKQNYWEQYF. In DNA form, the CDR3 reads TGTGCCAGCAGCCTAGGACTAGCGGGACTCAAACAGAACTATTGGGAGCAGTACTTC.

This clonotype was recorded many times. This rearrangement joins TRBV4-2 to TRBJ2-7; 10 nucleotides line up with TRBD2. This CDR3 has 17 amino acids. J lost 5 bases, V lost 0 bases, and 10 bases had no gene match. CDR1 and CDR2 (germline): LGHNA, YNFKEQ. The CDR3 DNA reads TGTGCCAGCAGCCAAGAAATAACTAGCGGGATTCGTCACGAGCAGTACTTC. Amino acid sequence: CASSQEITSGIRHEQYF.

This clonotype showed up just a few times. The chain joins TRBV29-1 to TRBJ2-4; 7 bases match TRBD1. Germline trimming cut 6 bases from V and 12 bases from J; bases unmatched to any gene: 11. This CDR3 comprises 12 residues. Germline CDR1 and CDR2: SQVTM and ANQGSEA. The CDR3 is CSVIDAGTDQYF. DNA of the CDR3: TGCAGCGTAATCGATGCCGGGACAGATCAGTACTTC.

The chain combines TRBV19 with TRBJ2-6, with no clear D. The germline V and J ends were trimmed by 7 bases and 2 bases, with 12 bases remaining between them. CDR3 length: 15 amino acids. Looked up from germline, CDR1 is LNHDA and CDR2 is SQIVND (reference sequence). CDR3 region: CASTRSGAGANVLTF. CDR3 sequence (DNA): TGTGCCAGTACTAGGAGTGGGGCTGGGGCCAACGTCCTGACTTTC.